This T cell receptor beta chain was documented in a study of blood T cell repertoires in COVID-19. Germline V gene lookup returns CDR1 KGHSH and CDR2 LQKENI. The V end lost 2 bases, the J end lost 0 bases, and 10 bases lay between the germline ends. CDR3 length equals 15 residues. Produced via immunoSEQ multiplex PCR; TCRdb's table is partial and in-frame only. The sample contains 250,000 to 350,000 clones, roughly nine tenths of which appear only once. The chain links TRBV18 to TRBJ1-1, with D unresolved. The sequenced sample was peripheral blood. The clonotype originates from a woman aged 45-59 years who had recovered from COVID-19. In DNA, the CDR3 is TGTGCCAGCTCACCAGACGCAGGATTGAACACTGAAGCTTTCTTT. This gives the protein CASSPDAGLNTEAFF.